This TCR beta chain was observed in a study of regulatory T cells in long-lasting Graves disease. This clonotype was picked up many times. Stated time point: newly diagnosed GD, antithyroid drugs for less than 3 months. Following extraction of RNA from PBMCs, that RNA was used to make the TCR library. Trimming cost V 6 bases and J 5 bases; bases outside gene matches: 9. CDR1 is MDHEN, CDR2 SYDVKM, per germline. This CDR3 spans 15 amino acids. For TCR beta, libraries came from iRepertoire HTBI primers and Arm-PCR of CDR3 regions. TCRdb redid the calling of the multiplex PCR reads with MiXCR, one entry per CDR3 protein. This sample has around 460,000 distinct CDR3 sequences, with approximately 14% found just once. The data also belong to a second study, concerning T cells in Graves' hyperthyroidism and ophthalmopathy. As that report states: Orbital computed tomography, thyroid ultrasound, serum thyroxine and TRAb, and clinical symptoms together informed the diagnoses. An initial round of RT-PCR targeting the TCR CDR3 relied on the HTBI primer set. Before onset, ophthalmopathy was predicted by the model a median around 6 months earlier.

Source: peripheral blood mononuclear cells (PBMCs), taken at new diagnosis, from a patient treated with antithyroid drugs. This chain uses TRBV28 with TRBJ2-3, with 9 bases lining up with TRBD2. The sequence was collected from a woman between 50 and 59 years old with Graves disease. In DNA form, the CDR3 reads TGTGCCAGCAGACCGCTGGCGGGGGGGGGAGATACGCAGTATTTT. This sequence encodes CASRPLAGGGDTQYF.